The clone carrying this T cell receptor beta chain was observed many times. Its antigen is as yet unknown. The data are from a study of T-cell reconstitution after alpha-beta-depleted transplantation in children. Study-wide results and caveats: Counts and diversity of T cells one year after transplant came mostly from newly produced T cells. High day-60 TCRbeta diversity in some patients came from surviving recipient T cells and thymic progenitors. Expanded clones from the graft, numbering several hundred, reportedly supplied alpha-beta T cells about two months after transplant.

This CDR3 is built from 18 residues. A library of TCRbeta sequences, prepared with unique molecular identifiers, was generated. One entry per CDR3 protein results from TCRdb running MiXCR on the PCR reads. The table records around 440,000 distinct CDR3 sequences, roughly a tenth of them present only once. The specimen was PBMCs, collected before TCRalphabeta/CD19-depleted stem cell transplant. This clonotype originated in a child aged 2 to 10 with inherited bone marrow failure, due to receive a stem cell transplant. The chain couples TRBV21-1 to TRBJ2-1; the table's TRBD2 call for D was not verified on the DNA. TRBV21-1 is classified as a pseudogene. The CDR3 sequence: CAIPWGAEREGPMCEQFF. The CDR3 DNA reads TGTGCCATCCCTTGGGGCGCGGAGCGGGAGGGCCCCATGTGCGAGCAGTTCTTC.